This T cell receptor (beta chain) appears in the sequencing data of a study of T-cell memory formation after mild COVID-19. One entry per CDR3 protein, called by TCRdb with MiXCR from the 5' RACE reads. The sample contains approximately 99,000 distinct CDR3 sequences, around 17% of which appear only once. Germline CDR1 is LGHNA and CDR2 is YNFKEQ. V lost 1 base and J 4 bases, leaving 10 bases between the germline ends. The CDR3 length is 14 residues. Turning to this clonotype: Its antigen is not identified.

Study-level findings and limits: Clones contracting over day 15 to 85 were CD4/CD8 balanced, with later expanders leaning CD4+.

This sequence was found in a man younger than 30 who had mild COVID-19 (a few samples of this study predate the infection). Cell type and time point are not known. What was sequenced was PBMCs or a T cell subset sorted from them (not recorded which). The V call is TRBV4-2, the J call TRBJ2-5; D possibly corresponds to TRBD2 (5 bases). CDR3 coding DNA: TGTGCCAGCAGCCAAGGCCCTAGCACAGAGACCCAGTACTTC. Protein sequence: CASSQGPSTETQYF.